The rows below give T cell receptor beta chains drawn from one sample of a study of Ad26.COV2.S vaccination and SARS-CoV-2 variants. The data were produced by immunoSEQ multiplex PCR, yet TCRdb's version contains in-frame clones alone and is incomplete. In the table there are hundreds of thousands of clones, more than 70% of which are singletons. Sequenced here: peripheral blood, sampled in a trial of Ad26.COV2.S vaccine versus placebo. The receptors stem from a person aged 18-60 years who received the Ad26.COV2.S COVID-19 vaccine or a placebo. CDR3s include the opening cysteine and the closing phenylalanine or tryptophan. A D gene is named only where the DNA matches it firmly. Size is stated for part of the rows, as once, few or many counts, or as a class when the clone is expanded.

clone_size	d_call	j_call	v_call	cdr3_nt	cdr3_aa
-	-	TRBJ2-1	TRBV30	TGTGCCTGGTCCCCGGGGGCTTACAATGAGCAGTTCTTC	CAWSPGAYNEQFF
-	-	TRBJ2-2	TRBV5-1	TGCGCCAGCAGCTTGATAGCAGGGCAAACCGGGGAGCTGTTTTTT	CASSLIAGQTGELFF
-	-	TRBJ2-7	TRBV7-9	TGTGCCAGCAGCCGCGTTATTCTGGACTTCACACCCTACGAGCAGTACTTC	CASSRVILDFTPYEQYF
-	-	TRBJ1-1	TRBV14	TGTGCCAGCAGCCAGGACAGTATGAACACTGAAGCTTTCTTT	CASSQDSMNTEAFF
-	-	TRBJ1-1	TRBV30	TGTGCCTGGAGTGTATCGGGTGGGACTGAAGCTTTCTTT	CAWSVSGGTEAFF
once	-	TRBJ1-6	TRBV25-1	TGTGCCAGCAGTGCTCCATATAATTCACCCCTCCACTTT	CASSAPYNSPLHF
once	-	TRBJ2-7	TRBV19	TGTGCCAGTAGTATTAACGACCGGCCCTACGAGCAGTACTTC	CASSINDRPYEQYF
-	TRBD2	TRBJ2-7	TRBV7-2	TGTGCCAGCAGCTTAGTAACGGGGGGGCGTCTCGAGCAGTACTTC	CASSLVTGGRLEQYF
-	-	TRBJ1-1	TRBV7-8	TGTGCCAGCAGACGCTTGGGGGGGACGTACACTGAAGCTTTCTTT	CASRRLGGTYTEAFF
-	-	TRBJ1-4	TRBV18	TGTGCCAGCTCCCCTCCGTTGGGAGGGGATAATAGTGAAAAACTGTTTTTT	CASSPPLGGDNSEKLFF
-	-	TRBJ2-5	TRBV5-4	TGTGCCAGCAGCTTGGGAACCCAGAGAGAGACCCAGTACTTC	CASSLGTQRETQYF
-	-	TRBJ1-1	TRBV12-5	TGTGCTAGTGGTCCCCGGGGTGGGTATGAAGCTTTCTTT	CASGPRGGYEAFF
-	TRBD2	TRBJ2-3	TRBV7-2	TGTGCCGCGGGAGGGAGCACAGATACGCAGTATTTT	CAAGGSTDTQYF
-	-	TRBJ1-1	TRBV19	TGTGCCAGTAGTATTGCGGGCCTCCGTGAAGCTTTCTTT	CASSIAGLREAFF
-	-	TRBJ2-3	TRBV11-2	TGTGCCAGCAGCTTAGCGGGCAGGGCTACAGATACGCAGTATTTT	CASSLAGRATDTQYF
-	-	TRBJ1-6	TRBV28	TGTGCCAGCAGCAGGGCCTCGGGTGCCCTTTCACCCCTCCACTTT	CASSRASGALSPLHF
-	-	TRBJ2-1	TRBV5-6	TGTGCCAGCAGCTTGGTAGGAACGAGCTCCTACAATGAGCAGTTCTTC	CASSLVGTSSYNEQFF
-	-	TRBJ1-4	TRBV18	TGTGCCAGCTCACCCTCCCAGGTTACTAATGAAAAACTGTTTTTT	CASSPSQVTNEKLFF
-	-	TRBJ2-2	TRBV2	TGTGCCAGCAGTGAAGCGGAGACAGTACCCCGGCTGACCGGGGAGCTGTTTTTT	CASSEAETVPRLTGELFF
-	TRBD1	TRBJ1-5	TRBV9	TGTGCCAGCAGCACAACCCCGGAGGGAGGGGGCTCGGGCAATCAGCCCCAGCATTTT	CASSTTPEGGGSGNQPQHF
-	-	TRBJ2-3	TRBV6-5	TGTGCCAGCAGGTCGTTGGGCACAGATACGCAGTATTTT	CASRSLGTDTQYF
-	TRBD1	TRBJ1-1	TRBV12-5	TGTGCTAGTGCAAAGGGACAGGGGAACACTGAAGCTTTCTTT	CASAKGQGNTEAFF